The source of this T cell receptor (beta chain) is a study of neoadjuvant anti-PD-1 for oral cavity cancer (dated by TCRdb to about 2021). About the study as a whole: Before undergoing curative-intent surgical resection, most patients got three to four biweekly nivolumab doses at 3 mg/kg. Patients who did not progress were given a fourth nivolumab dose at about day 43 and had definitive surgical resection on days 50-56. Responders were defined as patients with complete response, partial response or stable disease by RECIST 1.1; non-responders were defined as patients with progression. The parent correlative cohort included around 12 patients, with an approximately 35% response rate. What the research found in general, with its limitations: Within PBMCs, T cell clonality (Gini index) was significantly higher in non-responders than responders after neoadjuvant nivolumab. The TCR analyses had only three patients in each response group, and the authors called for validation in larger cohorts. Higher pretreatment blood Treg/Th17 ratios correlated with higher pretreatment blood TCRbeta clonality and lower post-treatment tumor TCRbeta clonality.

V loses 5 bases at its end and J loses 4 bases; junction bases beyond the gene matches: 6. Via the germline V gene, CDR1 is SGHTA and CDR2 FQGNSA. The CDR3, cysteine through phenylalanine, is 15 amino acids long. Of all the DNA, just the CDR3 is kept, 45 bases in frame from base 1. On this clone itself: There is no known antigen for this receptor. The record has no base qualities; no much larger clone is one base away.

For deep sequencing, PBMC libraries mostly used 400 to 500 ng of input genomic DNA, with six replicates for each sample. TCRbeta libraries were prepared with the immunoSEQ hsTCRbeta kit according to the manufacturer's instructions. The completed libraries were mixed into a single pool at 3 nM, then sequenced with an Illumina NovaSeq 6000 S4 flow cell. Per the authors' processing: Raw data preprocessing and quality control were performed with the immunoSEQ Analyzer. The analysis was restricted to productive rearrangements, with each unique CDR3 amino acid sequence defining a clonotype. Repertoire clonality was estimated as the Gini-Simpson index, which was calculated using the R package tcR. Student's t test was used to compare Gini indices, and Pearson correlation was used to assess associations with tumor size change. TCRdb re-hosts the immuneACCESS table, in-frame sequences only. Its copies lack some clones; in the studies checked, an unresolved V gene accounts for under half of them, and the cause for the rest is not known. For V, J and clone size, that table is used; D and trimming come from the DNA. Recorded for this sample are 15,000 or so clones; around 80% of them occurred a single time. In total, the top ten clones hold 2% to 2.5% of the sample.

The time point label, as the study defines it: after neoadjuvant nivolumab, at surgical resection. Patients had been newly diagnosed with stage II-IVA oral cavity squamous cell carcinoma, and no prior systemic or radiation treatment had been given to the patients. The cohort was composed of patients with HPV-negative, locally advanced oral cavity squamous cell carcinoma. No culture maintenance or expansion was done, as the peripheral blood mononuclear cells went straight to analysis. The samples were drawn from a longitudinal correlative study tied to a single-arm phase II trial testing neoadjuvant nivolumab in oral cavity squamous cell carcinoma. Subject-matched pre- and post-treatment PBMCs and tumors from three responders and three non-responders were subjected to genomic DNA-based TCRbeta sequencing. Peripheral blood mononuclear cells were drawn once before nivolumab treatment and a second time after treatment, when surgery took place. The Maxwell RSC DNA from Cells kit was used to extract genomic DNA from PBMCs.

The material was PBMCs, obtained after nivolumab (anti-PD-1) treatment. Recombination linked TRBV7-2 to TRBJ1-4, with 8 junctional bases fitting TRBD1. The source is a person between 35 and 79 years old with oral cavity squamous cell carcinoma. In nucleotide form, the sequence is TGTGCCAGCAGCATCCTGACAGGGGTTAATGAAAAACTGTTTTTT. The translation is CASSILTGVNEKLFF.